Each of the 13 T cell receptor beta chains below was sequenced from the same sample in a study of blood T cells in healthy people across ages. Combining a sample-barcoded 5' primer with a J-beta primer mix, a second PCR ran for roughly 7 to 12 cycles. TCRdb re-called the 5' RACE reads through MiXCR, storing one row per CDR3 protein. The profile shows 700,000 to 1,000,000 distinct CDR3 sequences, more than 40% of them singletons. Sequenced material: blood. The receptors shown here come from a man between 60 and 75 years old in good health.

This clonotype has more than one count but fewer than ten. The gene calls are TRBV25-1 and TRBJ1-1; D remains unclear. CDR1 is MGHDK, CDR2 SYGVNS, per germline. With 0 bases removed from V and 10 bases from J, the gap between germline ends came to 12 bases. The CDR3 is 13 amino acids. CDR3 amino acids: CASSEYLAQTAFF. CDR3 DNA sequence: TGTGCCAGCAGTGAATATCTCGCACAGACAGCTTTCTTT.

This clonotype has just a few counts. At one boundary the junction diverges from the germline segment, which might be a read error. The genes are TRBV10-3 and TRBJ2-3; 9 bases align to TRBD2. This CDR3 is built from 16 residues. Germline V CDR1 and CDR2: ENHRY, SYGVKD. The CDR3: CAISVGLAPSTDTQYF. The CDR3 region has the DNA TGTGCCATTAGTGTTGGACTAGCGCCGAGCACAGATACGCAGTATTTT.

J is TRBJ1-2 and V is TRBV19, with D possibly TRBD1 on 5 matching bases. The CDR3 sequence is 12 residues long. Germline V gives CDR1 LNHDA, CDR2 SQIVND (reference sequence). V was pared by 4 bases and J by 6 bases, with 9 bases between. The CDR3: CASSRGDHGYTF. The DNA for the CDR3 is TGTGCCAGTAGTAGGGGGGACCATGGCTACACCTTC.

This rearrangement joins TRBV4-1 to TRBJ2-2; D is ambiguous. CDR3 length: 14 residues. Germline loops: CDR1 MGHRA, CDR2 YSYEKL. Between the trimmed V and J ends, which lost 0 bases and 4 bases, there was a span of 6 bases. The CDR3 here is CASSQDQTTGELFF. The CDR3 nucleotides read TGCGCCAGCAGCCAAGATCAGACCACCGGGGAGCTGTTTTTT.

In its sample, this clonotype was seen a few times. The chain joins TRBV7-2 to TRBJ2-5; 12 positions agree with TRBD2. The CDR3 consists of 15 residues. Germline V CDR1 and CDR2: SGHTA, FQGNSA. The trim removed 4 bases at V and 7 bases at J, leaving 7 bases unmatched. DNA for the CDR3: TGTGCCAGCAGCTCAACTAGCGGGGGGTCAGGGACCCAGTACTTC. It yields the protein CASSSTSGGSGTQYF. The full variable domain, completed using reference TRBV7-2 and TRBJ2-5, is GAGVSQSPSNKVTEKGKDVELRCDPISGHTALYWYRQSLGQGLEFLIYFQGNSAPDKSGLPSDRFSAERTGGSVSTLTIQRTQQEDSAVYLCASSSTSGGSGTQYFGPGTRLLVL.

This clonotype was recorded a few times. J is TRBJ2-5 and V is TRBV12-3 or TRBV12-4; D is possibly TRBD1 or TRBD2 (6 bases each). V shed 8 bases and J shed 10 bases, with 26 bases lying between them. This CDR3 has 15 residues. The CDR3 loop is CASVDGGRGYLDQYF. CDR3 nucleotides: TGTGCCAGCGTCGACGGGGGCAGAGGGTACTTGGACCAGTACTTC.

J is TRBJ2-7 and V is TRBV18, with TRBD1 matching 7 bases. The CDR3 runs 14 residues. The germline V gene encodes CDR1 KGHSH and CDR2 LQKENI. Trimming took 6 bases from V and 2 from J; bases not matched to a gene: 7. The CDR3 is CASSDRTGAYEQYF. The DNA of the CDR3 is TGTGCCAGCTCCGATAGGACAGGAGCCTACGAGCAGTACTTC.

V usage is TRBV29-1 and J usage is TRBJ2-2; tentative D call: TRBD2 (5 bases). Germline CDR1 SQVTM, CDR2 ANQGSEA. Trimming stripped 6 bases from V and 3 bases from J, with 14 bases between. The CDR3 spans 14 residues. CDR3 bases: TGCAGCGTCCGCGACCCGGGATACACCGGGGAGCTGTTTTTT. Encoded protein: CSVRDPGYTGELFF.

V gene TRBV5-5 combines with J gene TRBJ2-4; no firm D call. The end of the DNA is better explained by TRBJ2-7, so the J call may be wrong. The CDR3 has 11 residues. Germline values: CDR1 SGHKS, CDR2 YYEKEE (reference sequence). The CDR3 protein is CASSRIHEQYF. The DNA for the CDR3 is TGTGCCAGCAGCCGGATCCACGAGCAGTACTTC.

The chain combines TRBV6-5 with TRBJ1-5; D remains ambiguous. Germline V gives CDR1 MNHEY, CDR2 SVGAGI. The CDR3 length is 15 residues. Trimming took off 4 bases at V and 6 bases at J, with 16 bases between the two ends. This CDR3 is CASSSLLSVGQPQHF. CDR3 DNA sequence: TGTGCCAGCAGTTCCCTATTATCCGTGGGTCAGCCCCAGCATTTT.

This clonotype showed up just a few times. This rearrangement joins TRBV18 to TRBJ2-5; possible D gene TRBD1, 6 bases. The germline gives CDR1 KGHSH, CDR2 LQKENI. The CDR3 sequence is 16 residues long. Deletions cut 4 bases from V and 0 bases from J, with 15 bases between. CDR3 region: CASSLTGRTDQETQYF. CDR3 sequence (DNA): TGTGCCAGCTCACTTACCGGCAGGACAGACCAAGAGACCCAGTACTTC.

The rearrangement uses TRBV10-3 and TRBJ1-2; the match to TRBD1 covers 8 bases. The CDR3 totals 13 residues. Germline-derived CDR1 and CDR2 are ENHRY and SYGVKD. Trimming at V came to 11 bases and at J to 7 bases, leaving 12 bases not matched to a gene. The CDR3 nucleotides are TGTGCCGCTCAGGCAGGGGGCGTCTCTGGCTACACCTTC. Its translation is CAAQAGGVSGYTF.

V and J are TRBV19 and TRBJ2-7; 11 positions match TRBD1. Losses at the gene ends were 4 bases for V and 12 bases for J; bases not matched to a gene: 17. CDR3 length: 16 residues. Germline V gene sequence: CDR1 LNHDA, CDR2 SQIVND (reference sequence). CDR3: CASSTTWTGGKETRYF. The CDR3 region has the DNA TGTGCCAGTAGTACAACCTGGACAGGGGGCAAAGAGACCCGGTACTTC.